The 15 T cell receptor beta chains listed next were all sequenced from one sample in a study of regulatory T cells in long-lasting Graves disease. iRepertoire HTBI primers and Arm-PCR of CDR3 regions built TCR beta libraries. MiXCR, applied by TCRdb to the multiplex PCR reads, yields one record per CDR3 protein. The profile shows under 450,000 distinct CDR3 sequences, around 15% of them singletons. Documented time point: newly diagnosed GD, antithyroid drugs for less than 3 months. Scientists built the TCR library using RNA that was extracted from PBMCs. These data are also associated with another study on T cells in Graves' hyperthyroidism and ophthalmopathy.

The source was peripheral blood mononuclear cells (PBMCs), collected at new diagnosis, from a patient treated with antithyroid drugs. These receptors all come from a woman aged 18-29 years with Graves disease.

This clonotype was detected ten times or more. The chain joins TRBV12-3 or TRBV12-4 to TRBJ2-7; no definite D call. CDR3 length equals 14 residues. Deletions cut 5 bases from V and 0 bases from J, with 11 bases between. The CDR3 DNA reads as TGTGCCAGCAGTATTACCGGGTTCTCCTACGAGCAGTACTTC. Protein sequence: CASSITGFSYEQYF.

The chain joins TRBV9 to TRBJ2-7; D unclear. The CDR3 extends over 15 amino acids. The germline V gene has CDR1 SGDLS and CDR2 YYNGEE. V was cut by 3 bases and J by 5 bases, with 18 bases left in between. Here the CDR3 DNA reads TGTGCCAGCAGCGAAAACCCGTACAGTGTGGACGAGCAGTACTTC. Its translation is CASSENPYSVDEQYF.

At least ten counts were recorded for this clonotype. This chain uses TRBV3-1 with TRBJ2-7; D might be TRBD1 (6 bases). With 4 bases removed from V and 2 bases from J, the gap between germline ends came to 18 bases. Germline CDR1 and CDR2: LGHDT and YNNKEL (reference sequence). CDR3 size: 16 residues. This chain's CDR3 is CASSPETGHLPYEQYF. Here the CDR3 DNA reads TGTGCCAGCAGCCCAGAGACGGGACACCTACCCTACGAGCAGTACTTC.

This clonotype was seen at least ten times. The CDR3 sequence is CASSLESRNTEAFF. The CDR3 DNA sequence: TGTGCCAGCAGCTTAGAGTCTAGGAACACTGAAGCTTTCTTT. J is TRBJ1-1 and V is TRBV7-9; D call uncertain. The CDR3 contains 14 residues. Trimming left V 1 base short and J 1 base short, with 7 bases between. Germline V gene sequence: CDR1 SEHNR, CDR2 FQNEAQ (reference sequence).

This clonotype came up a few times. V usage is TRBV7-2 and J usage is TRBJ2-2; 12 nucleotides agree with TRBD2. The germline V gene has CDR1 SGHTA and CDR2 FQGNSA. This CDR3 has 16 amino acids. Unmatched junction bases numbered 6, after V lost 3 bases and J lost 7 bases. The CDR3 spells CASSFPSGRAGGELFF. The DNA for the CDR3 is TGTGCCAGCAGCTTCCCTAGCGGGAGGGCCGGCGGGGAGCTGTTTTTT.

This clonotype appeared many times. The V and J genes are TRBV7-9 and TRBJ2-1, with 12 bases identical to TRBD2. The CDR3 loop spans 15 amino acids. Per the germline V gene, CDR1 is SEHNR and CDR2 is FQNEAQ (reference sequence). V lost 4 bases to trimming and J lost 8 bases; unmatched junction nucleotides: 6. The CDR3 sequence: CASSSRTSGNHEQFF. The CDR3, as DNA: TGTGCCAGCAGCTCCCGGACTAGCGGGAACCATGAGCAGTTCTTC.

In the case of this clonotype: A much larger clonotype is one base distant, so this may be a read error. V gene TRBV29-1 combines with J gene TRBJ2-7; D gene unclear. The germline V gene has CDR1 SQVTM and CDR2 ANQGSEA. Deletions cut 4 bases from V and 3 bases from J, with 4 bases between. This CDR3 contains 10 residues. In DNA form, the CDR3 reads TGCAGCGTTGGACACTACGAGCAGTACTTC. The encoded protein is CSVGHYEQYF.

V gene TRBV24-1 combines with J gene TRBJ1-2; D remains unclear. V was cut by 4 bases and J by 5 bases, with 7 bases left in between. The CDR3 loop spans 12 amino acids. CDR1 and CDR2 from the germline V gene are KGHDR and SFDVKD. For the CDR3, the DNA is TGTGCCACCAGTGACCCAACTTATGGCTACACCTTC. Translated: CATSDPTYGYTF.

This clonotype was counted at least ten times. The CDR3 loop is CSALLGQGYEQYF. The CDR3 bases are TGCAGTGCCTTACTAGGACAGGGGTACGAGCAGTACTTC. The chain has TRBV20-1 and TRBJ2-7, with 9 positions matching TRBD1. The germline V gene encodes CDR1 DFQATT and CDR2 SNEGSKA (reference sequence). The V gene end was trimmed by 6 bases and the J gene end by 4 bases; junction bases not matched to a gene: 7. The CDR3 consists of 13 residues.

This clonotype appeared many times. The rearrangement joins TRBV20-1 to TRBJ2-1, with 8 bases lining up with TRBD2. V trimming: 4 bases; J trimming: 1 base; junction bases outside the gene matches: 12. Germline values: CDR1 DFQATT, CDR2 SNEGSKA (reference sequence). The CDR3 is made up of 17 amino acids. The CDR3 coding sequence is TGCAGTGCTATAGCATCGTTAGCTAGCGGGTCCTACAATGAGCAGTTCTTC. Encoded protein: CSAIASLASGSYNEQFF.

This clonotype was seen more than once but under ten times. As DNA, the CDR3 is TGCGCCAGGAGGACAGGGGAGGATGAAAAACTGTTTTTT. Translation gives CARRTGEDEKLFF. The chain uses TRBV5-1 and TRBJ1-4; 9 nucleotides line up with TRBD1. Germline V CDR1 and CDR2: SGHRS, YFSETQ. Trimming removed 8 bases from V and 6 bases from J; junction bases left unmatched: 5. The CDR3 runs to 13 residues. Full variable domain (outside the CDR3, taken from reference TRBV5-1 and TRBJ1-4): KAGVTQTPRYLIKTRGQQVTLSCSPISGHRSVSWYQQTPGQGLQFLFEYFSETQRNKGNFPGRFSGRQFSNSRSEMNVSTLELGDSALYLCARRTGEDEKLFFGSGTQLSVL.

This clonotype was recorded a few times. This chain links TRBV6-2 or TRBV6-3 with TRBJ2-5, with TRBD1 matching 8 bases. With 6 bases clipped from V and 2 bases from J, the junction kept 8 bases outside the gene matches. The CDR3 loop spans 15 amino acids. From germline, CDR1 is MNHEY and CDR2 SVGEGT. The DNA of the CDR3 is TGTGCCAGCAGCATTGGACAGGGCCGTCAAGAGACCCAGTACTTC. Its protein is CASSIGQGRQETQYF.

This clonotype was counted between two and nine times. This chain links TRBV16 with TRBJ2-1; possible D gene TRBD1, 5 bases. Germline V lookup: CDR1 KGHSY, CDR2 FQNENV. V lost 0 bases to trimming and J lost 5 bases, with 11 bases between them. The CDR3 sequence is 15 residues long. CDR3 loop: CASSQSFRENNEQFF. CDR3 coding DNA: TGTGCCAGCAGCCAATCGTTCAGGGAAAACAATGAGCAGTTCTTC.

The chain combines TRBV28 with TRBJ2-2; weak D call: TRBD1 (5 bases). V lost 4 bases and J 2 bases, leaving 14 bases between the germline ends. Germline V gene sequence: CDR1 MDHEN, CDR2 SYDVKM. The CDR3 sequence is 16 residues long. CDR3 amino acids: CASSWMGLPNTGELFF. The CDR3 bases are TGTGCCAGCAGTTGGATGGGGCTACCTAACACCGGGGAGCTGTTTTTT.

This clonotype was observed at least ten times. This chain uses TRBV30 with TRBJ2-7; D unclear. CDR1 is GTSNPN and CDR2 is SVGIG in the germline V gene (reference sequence). The CDR3 covers 12 residues. V dropped 0 bases and J dropped 4 bases, with 7 bases sitting between them. The CDR3: CAWSVQRYEQYF. The CDR3 DNA sequence: TGTGCCTGGAGTGTCCAAAGATACGAGCAGTACTTC.